Each of the 25 T cell receptor beta chains below was sequenced from the same sample in a study of T cells in women clearing cervical HPV infection. Assay used: immunoSEQ multiplex PCR; TCRdb lists only in-frame clones, some missing. The sample's table shows approximately 12,000 clones. Sample: blood buffy coat. These receptors all stem from a woman between 18 and 70 years old with a cervical HPV16 infection that either progressed to CIN3+ or cleared (not recorded which).

Concerning this clone: The CDR3 end lies 3 residues beyond the end of the read and is filled in from the germline J gene. The chain combines TRBV5-4 with TRBJ2-3; TRBD2 matches at 8 bases. The CDR3 is made up of 14 amino acids. Germline values: CDR1 SGHNT, CDR2 YYREEE (reference sequence). CDR3 amino acids: CASSLGLAQETQYF. The sequenced part of the CDR3 DNA is TGTGCCAGCAGCTTAGGACTAGCCCAAGAGACG.

Concerning this clone itself: Sequencing ends 3 residues short of the CDR3 end; the germline J gene provides the rest. The chain couples TRBV7-2 to TRBJ1-1; TRBD1 matches at 8 bases. The CDR3 covers 15 residues. In germline, CDR1 is SGHTA, CDR2 FQGNSA. J gave up 0 bases and V 1 base, and 1 base lay outside the gene matches. The CDR3 protein is CASSLVTGVNTEAFF. The covered CDR3 bases are TGTGCCAGCAGCTTAGTGACAGGGGTGAACACTGAA.

Comment on this clone: The read comes to an end 3 residues before the CDR3 does, leaving the germline J gene to fill in the end. J is TRBJ2-5 and V is TRBV13; 8 bases are a match to TRBD1. From germline, CDR1 is PRHDT and CDR2 FYEKMQ (reference sequence). CDR3 length: 16 amino acids. V shed 5 bases and J 1 base; nucleotides not matched to a gene: 9. CDR3 region: CASSAGGTGGQETQYF. CDR3 bases read: TGTGCCAGCAGCGCGGGCGGGACAGGTGGCCAAGAGACC.

The CDR3 here is CASSHGGSTYEQYF. The sequenced CDR3 bases are TGTGCCAGCAGCCACGGGGGGTCCACCTACGAG. This chain connects TRBV7-2 to TRBJ2-7; 7 bases map to TRBD2. The read comes to an end 3 residues before the CDR3 does, leaving the germline J gene to fill in the end. CDR1 is SGHTA and CDR2 is FQGNSA in the germline V gene. V gave up 5 bases and J gave up 2 bases; unmatched junction bases: 6. The CDR3 covers 14 residues. Using reference TRBV7-2 and TRBJ2-7 for the parts outside the CDR3, the full variable domain is GAGVSQSPSNKVTEKGKDVELRCDPISGHTALYWYRQSLGQGLEFLIYFQGNSAPDKSGLPSDRFSAERTGGSVSTLTIQRTQQEDSAVYLCASSHGGSTYEQYFGPGTRLTVT.

As for this clone: The missing CDR3 end, 3 residues past where the read stops, is filled in from the germline J gene. J is TRBJ1-2 and V is TRBV7-2; no clear D gene. Germline V gene sequence: CDR1 SGHTA, CDR2 FQGNSA. The CDR3 has 14 residues. CDR3 DNA (partial): TGTGCCAGCAGCTTAGCGGTGCAGGCCTACGAC. As protein: CASSLAVQAYD. The complete CDR3 protein is CASSLAVQAYDYTF. Together with reference TRBV7-2 and TRBJ1-2, the CDR3 gives the full variable domain: GAGVSQSPSNKVTEKGKDVELRCDPISGHTALYWYRQSLGQGLEFLIYFQGNSAPDKSGLPSDRFSAERTGGSVSTLTIQRTQQEDSAVYLCASSLAVQAYDYTFGSGTRLTVV.

Note on this clone: At one of its ends the junction is not consistent with the germline gene, which may arise from a read error. The read falls 3 residues short of the CDR3 end, and the missing part is taken from the germline J gene. This CDR3 is also generated by other DNA sequences in the sample. This chain links TRBV7-7 with TRBJ1-3; D unresolved. Germline CDR1 SSHAT, CDR2 FNYEAQ (reference sequence). The CDR3 has 15 residues. Here the CDR3 reads CASSATGPPHHTIYF. Incomplete CDR3 DNA: TGTGCCAGCAGCGCCACTGGGCCCCCCCATCACACG.

A note on this clone: The read terminates 3 residues ahead of where the CDR3 ends, so the germline J gene completes it. The V and J genes are TRBV19 and TRBJ1-2; no reliable D call. Looked up from germline, CDR1 is LNHDA and CDR2 is SQIVND (reference sequence). V was clipped by 3 bases and J by 5 bases, with 13 bases between them. The CDR3 length is 14 residues. The CDR3 is CASSMPQYGYGYTF. Partial CDR3 DNA: TGTGCCAGTAGTATGCCACAGTACGGTTATGGC.

A note on this clone: Read coverage stops 3 residues before the CDR3 terminus; the germline J gene supplies the remainder. The V and J genes are TRBV7-2 and TRBJ2-3; either TRBD1 or TRBD2 may fit D (6 bases each). Germline V gives CDR1 SGHTA, CDR2 FQGNSA. CDR3 size: 12 residues. The covered CDR3 bases are TGTGCCAGCAGTCTACAGGAGGGGGCG. This codes for CASSLQEGA. The entire CDR3 protein reads CASSLQEGAQYF.

This clone is identified as medium-sized from frequency. The observed sequence ends 3 residues before the CDR3 terminus, with the missing tail filled in from the germline J gene. This chain connects TRBV29-1 to TRBJ2-5, with a possible D match to TRBD1 (5 bases). The CDR3 covers 11 residues. CDR1 is SQVTM, CDR2 ANQGSEA, per germline. V gave up 7 bases and J gave up 1 base, with 7 bases separating them. The CDR3 sequence is CSGGSQETQYF. Partial CDR3 DNA: TGCAGCGGGGGCAGCCAAGAGACC.

Comment on this clone: The sequenced fragment ends 3 residues before the CDR3 boundary, so the rest is inferred from the germline J gene. The chain recombines TRBV7-9 with TRBJ2-2; D gene uncertain. Germline values: CDR1 SEHNR, CDR2 FQNEAQ (reference sequence). The CDR3 covers 15 residues. Here the CDR3 reads CASSLVQAINEKLFF. Partial CDR3 DNA: TGTGCCAGCAGCTTAGTTCAGGCGATTAATGAAAAG.

Details on this clone: The read is 3 residues too short to cover the CDR3 end, so that end is filled in from the germline J gene. V and J are TRBV10-3 and TRBJ2-2, with 8 bases matching TRBD1. The CDR3 sequence is 17 residues long. The germline V gene has CDR1 ENHRY and CDR2 SYGVKD. CDR3 DNA, as far as it was read: TGTGCCATCAGTGAGACAGGGGGTATGGCAACTAATGAAAAG. Its translation: CAISETGGMATNEK. The entire CDR3 reads CAISETGGMATNEKLFF.

About this clone itself: The read ends 3 residues shy of where the CDR3 ends; the end is completed using the germline J gene. J is TRBJ1-5 and V is TRBV19; tentatively, D is TRBD1 (6 bases). This CDR3 is built from 15 residues. Germline CDR1 reads LNHDA; CDR2 reads SQIVND (reference sequence). Trimming stripped 1 base from V and 7 bases from J, with 14 bases between. The DNA read from the CDR3 is TGTGCCAGTAGTATAGCCCAGGGGATCGGGCAGCCC. Residues: CASSIAQGIGQP. The CDR3 in full is CASSIAQGIGQPQHF.

As regards this clone: The observed sequence ends 3 residues before the CDR3 terminus, with the missing tail filled in from the germline J gene. The chain employs TRBV18 and TRBJ2-7; 7 positions match TRBD2. V lost 9 bases, J lost 2 bases, and 19 bases stayed unmatched. Per the germline V gene, CDR1 is KGHSH and CDR2 is LQKENI. CDR3 size: 17 residues. The CDR3 is CASSLGAGPSLPYEQYF. CDR3 DNA (partial): TGTGCCAGTTCCCTTGGAGCGGGGCCCTCCCTTCCCTACGAG.

To note about this clone: The read falls 3 residues short of the CDR3 end, and the missing part is taken from the germline J gene. This chain links TRBV6-2 or TRBV6-3 with TRBJ2-2; tentative D call: TRBD1 (5 bases). Germline V CDR1 and CDR2: MNHEY, SVGEGT. This CDR3 is built from 14 residues. V was cut by 10 bases and J by 2 bases, with 14 bases left in between. CDR3 bases read: TGTGCCAACCACTTCAGGGTCAACACCGGGGAG. This gives the protein CANHFRVNTGE. The full CDR3 protein reads CANHFRVNTGELFF.

Turning to this clone: The read terminates 3 residues ahead of where the CDR3 ends, so the germline J gene completes it. The chain is built from TRBV7-2 and TRBJ1-4; TRBD1 is a possible D gene (6 bases). In germline, CDR1 is SGHTA, CDR2 FQGNSA. The CDR3 has 15 amino acids. The germline V and J ends were trimmed by 0 bases and 7 bases, with 12 bases remaining between them. The part of the CDR3 DNA that was read is TGTGCCAGCAGCTTAGCCGCACAGGGAGCTGAAAAA. This sequence encodes CASSLAAQGAEK. The full CDR3 reads CASSLAAQGAEKLFF.

Of note for this clone: The CDR3 goes on 3 residues after the read ends, and that part is filled in from the germline J gene. The chain carries TRBV10-3 and TRBJ1-4; D is possibly TRBD1 (6 bases). Per the germline V gene, CDR1 is ENHRY and CDR2 is SYGVKD. Trimming stripped 4 bases from V and 7 bases from J, with 13 bases between. The CDR3 sequence is 14 residues long. CDR3 DNA, as far as it was read: TGTGCCATCAGTGTTTCAGGGGAAGGTGAAAAA. It yields the protein CAISVSGEGEK. The entire CDR3 reads CAISVSGEGEKLFF.

To note about this clone: The sequence runs out 3 residues before the end of the CDR3; the remainder is reconstructed from the germline J gene. The chain combines TRBV18 with TRBJ2-7, with D possibly matching TRBD2 (6 bases). CDR1 is KGHSH, CDR2 LQKENI, per germline. This CDR3 has 15 amino acids. V was pared by 3 bases and J by 1 base, with 13 bases between. The chain's CDR3 is CASSPGAGVSYEQYF. CDR3 DNA (partial): TGTGCCAGCTCACCGGGAGCGGGTGTATCCTACGAG.

Regarding this clone: The CDR3 is cut off 3 residues early in the read; its end comes from the germline J gene. The V gene is TRBV11-2, the J gene TRBJ1-1; weak D call: TRBD1 (5 bases). This CDR3 is 12 amino acids long. Germline CDR1 and CDR2: SGHAT and FQNNGV. CDR3 sequence reads: CASSLQGLGAFF. The sequenced part of the CDR3 DNA is TGTGCCAGCAGCTTACAGGGCCTCGGG.

Details on this clone: With the read ending 3 residues before the CDR3 end, the germline J gene is used to fill in that end. This chain connects TRBV29-1 to TRBJ1-3, with D perhaps TRBD1 (6 bases). Germline values: CDR1 SQVTM, CDR2 ANQGSEA. V lost 2 bases to trimming and J lost 0 bases, with 23 bases between them. This CDR3 comprises 19 residues. The DNA read from the CDR3 is TGCAGCGTTGAACGGCCCCGGCAGGGGCCAAGTGACTCTGGAAACACC. Translated, it gives CSVERPRQGPSDSGNT. The whole CDR3 sequence reads CSVERPRQGPSDSGNTIYF.

Concerning this clone itself: The CDR3 end is not reached by the read, which stops 3 residues before it; the germline J gene fills it in. The chain links TRBV6-2 or TRBV6-3 to TRBJ2-1; TRBD2 aligns across 14 bases. The germline V gene has CDR1 MNHEY and CDR2 SVGEGT. Germline trimming cut 6 bases from V and 4 bases from J; bases unmatched to any gene: 8. The CDR3 runs 17 residues. The sequenced CDR3 bases are TGTGCCAGCAGCCAACGCCGACTAGCGGGGGGGTACAATGAG. The encoded protein is CASSQRRLAGGYNE. The whole CDR3 protein is CASSQRRLAGGYNEQFF.

Details on this clone: The missing CDR3 end, 3 residues past where the read stops, is filled in from the germline J gene. The V gene is TRBV7-9, the J gene TRBJ2-2, with 9 bases lining up with TRBD2. Germline assignment: CDR1 SEHNR and CDR2 FQNEAQ (reference sequence). Unmatched junction bases numbered 4, after V lost 5 bases and J lost 3 bases. The CDR3 is 15 residues long. The CDR3 loop is CASSPQRGDTGELFF. CDR3 bases read: TGTGCCAGCAGCCCACAGCGGGGGGACACCGGGGAG.

Comment on this clone: The CDR3 extends 3 residues past the end of the read, so its final part is completed from the germline J gene. The chain uses TRBV5-1 and TRBJ1-5, with D maybe TRBD1 (6 bases). V dropped 0 bases and J dropped 4 bases, with 14 bases sitting between them. This CDR3 contains 16 residues. Germline values: CDR1 SGHRS, CDR2 YFSETQ. The CDR3 reads CASSLEGGGGNQPQHF. The CDR3 bases that were read are TGCGCCAGCAGCTTGGAAGGGGGGGGAGGGAATCAGCCC.

Frequency places this clone as medium-sized. Sequencing ends 3 residues short of the CDR3 end; the germline J gene provides the rest. The rearrangement uses TRBV29-1 and TRBJ1-2, with D hard to call. Trimming left V 4 bases short and J 1 base short, with 7 bases between. Germline values: CDR1 SQVTM, CDR2 ANQGSEA. The CDR3 has 12 residues. The sequenced part of the CDR3 DNA is TGCAGCGTTGCGGTCATTAACTATGGC. Amino acids: CSVAVINYG. The entire CDR3 is CSVAVINYGYTF.

The covered CDR3 bases are TGTGCCAGCTCACCAAGCCAGGGAGTCACC. It encodes CASSPSQGVT. The whole CDR3 reads CASSPSQGVTIYF. This chain connects TRBV18 to TRBJ1-3, with D perhaps matching TRBD1 (5 bases). Read coverage stops 3 residues before the CDR3 terminus; the germline J gene supplies the remainder. In germline, CDR1 is KGHSH, CDR2 LQKENI. This CDR3 is built from 13 residues. Trimming left V 2 bases short and J 9 bases short, with 11 bases between.

Regarding this clone: The CDR3 is cut off 3 residues early in the read; its end comes from the germline J gene. This chain connects TRBV20-1 to TRBJ2-3; a possible D gene is TRBD1 (6 bases). The CDR3 runs to 13 residues. The germline V gene encodes CDR1 DFQATT and CDR2 SNEGSKA (reference sequence). The sequenced part of the CDR3 DNA is TGCAGTGCTAGCCGGGACAACAAAGAGACG. Translation gives CSASRDNKET. The CDR3, in full, reads CSASRDNKETQYF.